This T cell receptor beta chain comes out of a study of blood T cell repertoires in COVID-19. About the research overall: Italy, Spain and the United States were the sources of the convalescent and acute COVID-19 samples.

J gave up 7 bases and V 4 bases, and 3 bases lay outside the gene matches. The CDR3 is 12 residues long. In the study's own analysis: Reference gene primers were amplified, and this amplification served to estimate nucleated cell counts. TCRdb's copy holds only in-frame clones and misses some; the assay was immunoSEQ multiplex PCR. The D gene and trimming were derived from the DNA, and the V and J assignments and clone size from that table. The data show 650,000 to 800,000 clones, around 90% seen once. This TCR came from a woman younger than 35 with acute or convalescent COVID-19. The rearrangement links TRBV12-3 or TRBV12-4 to TRBJ1-2; 7 nucleotides agree with TRBD1. Sequencing was done on a sample of peripheral blood. This CDR3 reads CASSSTGFGYTF. In DNA form, the CDR3 reads TGTGCCAGCAGTTCGACAGGGTTTGGCTACACCTTC.